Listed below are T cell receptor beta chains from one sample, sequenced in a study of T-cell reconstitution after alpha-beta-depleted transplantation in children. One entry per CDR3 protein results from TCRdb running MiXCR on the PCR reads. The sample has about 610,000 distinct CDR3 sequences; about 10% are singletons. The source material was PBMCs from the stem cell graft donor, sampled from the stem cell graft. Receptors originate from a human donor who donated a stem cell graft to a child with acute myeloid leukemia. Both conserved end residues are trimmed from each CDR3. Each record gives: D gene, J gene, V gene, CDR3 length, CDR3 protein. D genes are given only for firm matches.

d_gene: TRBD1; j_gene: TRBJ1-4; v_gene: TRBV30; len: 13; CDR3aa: AWSLETGRWEKLF
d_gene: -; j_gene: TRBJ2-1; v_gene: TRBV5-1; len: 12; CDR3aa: ASSSSPIEGEQF
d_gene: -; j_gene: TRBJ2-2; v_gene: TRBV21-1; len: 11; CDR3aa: ASSKANPGELF
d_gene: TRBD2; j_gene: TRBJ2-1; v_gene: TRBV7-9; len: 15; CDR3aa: ASSAGLAGGSYNEQF
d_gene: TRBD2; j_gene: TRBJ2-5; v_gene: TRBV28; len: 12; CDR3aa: ASRPGLVQETQY
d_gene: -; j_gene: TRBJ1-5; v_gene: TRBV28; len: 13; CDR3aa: ASSPRLAGDQPQH
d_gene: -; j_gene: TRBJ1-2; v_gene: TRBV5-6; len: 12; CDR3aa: ASSLALTNGGYT
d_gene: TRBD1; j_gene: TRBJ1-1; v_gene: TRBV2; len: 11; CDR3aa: ASRASGGTEAF
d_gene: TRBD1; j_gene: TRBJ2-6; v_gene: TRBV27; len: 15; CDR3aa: ASSLVGTGSGANVLT
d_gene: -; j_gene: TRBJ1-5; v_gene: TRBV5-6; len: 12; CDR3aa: ASSFRQANQPQH
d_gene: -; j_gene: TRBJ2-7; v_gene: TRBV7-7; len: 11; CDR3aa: ASSRTPSYEQY
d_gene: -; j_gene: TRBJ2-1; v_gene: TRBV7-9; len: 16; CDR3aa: ASSPIWASETSYNEQF
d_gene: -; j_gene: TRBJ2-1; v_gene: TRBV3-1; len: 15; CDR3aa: ASSQAGTRRLYNEQF
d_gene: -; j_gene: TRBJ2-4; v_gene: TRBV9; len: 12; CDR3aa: ASSVDAGADIQY
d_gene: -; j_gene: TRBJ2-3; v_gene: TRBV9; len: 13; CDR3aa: ASSVLAGLTDTQY
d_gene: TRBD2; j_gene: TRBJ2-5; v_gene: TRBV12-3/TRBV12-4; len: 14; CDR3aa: ASSSLLTSGQETQY
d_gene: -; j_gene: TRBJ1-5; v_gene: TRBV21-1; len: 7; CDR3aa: ALRQPQH
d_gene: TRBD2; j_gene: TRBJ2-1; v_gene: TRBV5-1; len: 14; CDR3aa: ASETGGLGINNEQF